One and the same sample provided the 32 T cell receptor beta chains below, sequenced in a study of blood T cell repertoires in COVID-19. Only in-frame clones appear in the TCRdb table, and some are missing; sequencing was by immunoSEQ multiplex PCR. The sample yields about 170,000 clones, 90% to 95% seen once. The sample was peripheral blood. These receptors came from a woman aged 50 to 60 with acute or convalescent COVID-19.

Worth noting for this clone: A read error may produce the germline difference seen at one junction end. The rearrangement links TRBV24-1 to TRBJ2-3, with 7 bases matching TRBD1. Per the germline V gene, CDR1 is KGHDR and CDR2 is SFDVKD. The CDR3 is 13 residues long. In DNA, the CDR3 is TGTGCCACCAGTGACTCAGACAGGGATAGGCAGTATTTT. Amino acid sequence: CATSDSDRDRQYF.

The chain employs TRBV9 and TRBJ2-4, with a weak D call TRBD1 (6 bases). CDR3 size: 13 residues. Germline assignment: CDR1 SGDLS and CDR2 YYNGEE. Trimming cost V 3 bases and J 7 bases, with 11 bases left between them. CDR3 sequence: CASSGTRGNIQYF. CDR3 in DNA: TGTGCCAGCAGCGGAACTAGGGGGAACATTCAGTACTTC.

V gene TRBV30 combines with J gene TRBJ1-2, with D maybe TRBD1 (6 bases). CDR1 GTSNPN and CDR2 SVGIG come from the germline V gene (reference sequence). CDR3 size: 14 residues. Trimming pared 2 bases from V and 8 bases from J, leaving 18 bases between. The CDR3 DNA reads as TGTGCCTGGAGTAAACATGGGGGGGCGGAAGGCTACACCTTC. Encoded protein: CAWSKHGGAEGYTF.

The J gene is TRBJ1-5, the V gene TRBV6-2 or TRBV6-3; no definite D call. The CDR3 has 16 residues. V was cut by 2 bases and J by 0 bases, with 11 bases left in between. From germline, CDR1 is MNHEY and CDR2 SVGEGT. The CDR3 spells CASSYAALYSNQPQHF. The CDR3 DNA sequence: TGTGCCAGCAGTTACGCGGCGTTATATAGCAATCAGCCCCAGCATTTT.

CDR3 nucleotide sequence: TGTGCCACCAGCAGAGACACAGGGTACAATCAGCCCCAGCATTTT. It encodes CATSRDTGYNQPQHF. This chain uses TRBV15 with TRBJ1-5, with a tentative D call TRBD1 (6 bases). The CDR3 has 15 residues. Germline assignment: CDR1 LNHNV and CDR2 YYDKDF (reference sequence). V was clipped by 0 bases and J by 3 bases, with 9 bases between them.

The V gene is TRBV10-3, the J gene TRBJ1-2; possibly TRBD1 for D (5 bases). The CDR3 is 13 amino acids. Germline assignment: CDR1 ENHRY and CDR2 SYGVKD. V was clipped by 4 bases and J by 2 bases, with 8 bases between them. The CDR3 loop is CAISGKGNYGYTF. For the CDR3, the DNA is TGTGCCATCAGTGGTAAGGGGAACTATGGCTACACCTTC.

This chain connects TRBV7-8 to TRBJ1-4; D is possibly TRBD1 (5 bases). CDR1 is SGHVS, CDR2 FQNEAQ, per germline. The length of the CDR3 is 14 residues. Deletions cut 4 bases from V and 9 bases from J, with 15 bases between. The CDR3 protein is CASSSDTGVKKLFF. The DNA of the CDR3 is TGTGCCAGCAGCTCGGACACGGGCGTTAAAAAACTGTTTTTT.

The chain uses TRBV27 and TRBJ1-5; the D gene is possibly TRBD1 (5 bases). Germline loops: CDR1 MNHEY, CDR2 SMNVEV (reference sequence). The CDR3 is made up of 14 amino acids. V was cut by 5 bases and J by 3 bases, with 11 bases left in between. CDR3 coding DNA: TGTGCCAGCAGTGGGGGACTCAACAATCAGCCCCAGCATTTT. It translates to CASSGGLNNQPQHF.

The CDR3 nucleotides read TGTGCCAGCAGTTTAGTGGCTCCCGGGGAGCTGTTTTTT. Translation: CASSLVAPGELFF. The chain recombines TRBV12-3 or TRBV12-4 with TRBJ2-2, with D hard to call. This CDR3 region has 13 residues. V lost 1 base and J 6 bases, leaving 6 bases between the germline ends.

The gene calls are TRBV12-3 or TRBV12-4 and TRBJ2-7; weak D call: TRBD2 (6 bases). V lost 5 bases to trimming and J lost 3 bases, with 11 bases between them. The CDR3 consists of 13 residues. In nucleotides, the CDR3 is TGTGCCAGCAGTCGGAGGGCCCACTACGAGCAGTACTTC. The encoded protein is CASSRRAHYEQYF.

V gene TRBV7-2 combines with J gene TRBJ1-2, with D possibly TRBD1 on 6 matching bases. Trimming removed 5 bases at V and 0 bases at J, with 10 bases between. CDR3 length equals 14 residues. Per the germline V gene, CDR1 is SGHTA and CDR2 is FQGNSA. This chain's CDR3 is CASSPDSPNYGYTF. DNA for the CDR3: TGTGCCAGCAGCCCGGACAGTCCTAACTATGGCTACACCTTC. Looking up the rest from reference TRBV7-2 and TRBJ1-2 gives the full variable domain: GAGVSQSPSNKVTEKGKDVELRCDPISGHTALYWYRQSLGQGLEFLIYFQGNSAPDKSGLPSDRFSAERTGGSVSTLTIQRTQQEDSAVYLCASSPDSPNYGYTFGSGTRLTVV.

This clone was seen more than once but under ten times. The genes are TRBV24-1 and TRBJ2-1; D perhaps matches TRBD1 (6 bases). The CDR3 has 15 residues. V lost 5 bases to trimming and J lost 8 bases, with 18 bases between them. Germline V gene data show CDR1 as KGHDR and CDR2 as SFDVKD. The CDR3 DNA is TGTGCCACCAGTGGCCGAGGCAGGGGTCTTCATGAGCAGTTCTTC. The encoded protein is CATSGRGRGLHEQFF.

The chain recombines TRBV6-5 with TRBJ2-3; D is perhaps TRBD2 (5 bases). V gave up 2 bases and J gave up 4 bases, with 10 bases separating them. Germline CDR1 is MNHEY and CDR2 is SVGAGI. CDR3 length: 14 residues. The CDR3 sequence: CASSYSWRADTQYF. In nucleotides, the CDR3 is TGTGCCAGCAGTTACAGTTGGCGGGCAGATACGCAGTATTTT.

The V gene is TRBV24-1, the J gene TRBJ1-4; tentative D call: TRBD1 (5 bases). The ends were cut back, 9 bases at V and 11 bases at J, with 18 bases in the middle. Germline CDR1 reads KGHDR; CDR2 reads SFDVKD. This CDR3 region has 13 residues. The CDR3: CATSGTPAGKLFF. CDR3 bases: TGTGCCACCTCCGGGACCCCGGCGGGGAAACTGTTTTTT.

CDR3 nucleotides: TGTGCCAGCAGCCACCCCTGGGCGCCAGATACGCAGTATTTT. Translation gives CASSHPWAPDTQYF. The genes are TRBV3-1 (or the pseudogene TRBV3-2) and TRBJ2-3, with D unclear. The germline V gene encodes CDR1 LGHDT and CDR2 YNNKEL (reference sequence). V lost 3 bases to trimming and J lost 4 bases, with 11 bases between them. The CDR3 runs to 14 residues.

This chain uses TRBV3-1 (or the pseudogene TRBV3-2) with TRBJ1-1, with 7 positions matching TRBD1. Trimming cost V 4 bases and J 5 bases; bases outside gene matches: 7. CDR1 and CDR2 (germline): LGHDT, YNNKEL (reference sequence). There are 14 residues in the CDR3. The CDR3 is CASSPWTGGTEAFF. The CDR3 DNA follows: TGTGCCAGCAGCCCCTGGACAGGTGGTACTGAAGCTTTCTTT.

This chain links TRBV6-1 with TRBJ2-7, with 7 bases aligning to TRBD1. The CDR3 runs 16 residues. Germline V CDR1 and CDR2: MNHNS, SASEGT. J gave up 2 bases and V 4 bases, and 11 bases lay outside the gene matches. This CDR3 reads CASSALGQQLTYEQYF. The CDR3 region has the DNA TGTGCCAGCAGTGCTCTGGGACAGCAACTGACCTACGAGCAGTACTTC.

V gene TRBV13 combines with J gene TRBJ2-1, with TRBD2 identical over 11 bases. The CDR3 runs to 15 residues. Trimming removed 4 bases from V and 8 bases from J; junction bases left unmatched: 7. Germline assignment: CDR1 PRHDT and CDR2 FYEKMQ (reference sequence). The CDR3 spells CASSYRLAGGYEQFF. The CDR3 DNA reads TGTGCCAGCAGCTACCGATTAGCGGGAGGGTATGAGCAGTTCTTC. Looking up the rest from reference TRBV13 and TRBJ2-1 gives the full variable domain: AAGVIQSPRHLIKEKRETATLKCYPIPRHDTVYWYQQGPGQDPQFLISFYEKMQSDKGSIPDRFSAQQFSDYHSELNMSSLELGDSALYFCASSYRLAGGYEQFFGPGTRLTVL.

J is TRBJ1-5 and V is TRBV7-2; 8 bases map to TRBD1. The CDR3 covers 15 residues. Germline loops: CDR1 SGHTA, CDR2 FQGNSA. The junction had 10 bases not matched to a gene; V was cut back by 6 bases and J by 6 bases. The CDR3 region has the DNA TGTGCCAGCAGTCAGGGACAGGCGGGAAGTCAGCCCCAGCATTTT. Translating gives CASSQGQAGSQPQHF. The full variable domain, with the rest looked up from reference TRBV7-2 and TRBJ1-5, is GAGVSQSPSNKVTEKGKDVELRCDPISGHTALYWYRQSLGQGLEFLIYFQGNSAPDKSGLPSDRFSAERTGGSVSTLTIQRTQQEDSAVYLCASSQGQAGSQPQHFGDGTRLSIL.

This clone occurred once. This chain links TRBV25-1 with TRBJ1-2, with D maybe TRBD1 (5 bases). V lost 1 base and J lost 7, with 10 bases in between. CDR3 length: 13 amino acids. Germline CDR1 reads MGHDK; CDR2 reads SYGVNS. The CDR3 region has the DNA TGTGCCAGCAGTGAATGGGGGGAGGGTGGCTACACCTTC. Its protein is CASSEWGEGGYTF.

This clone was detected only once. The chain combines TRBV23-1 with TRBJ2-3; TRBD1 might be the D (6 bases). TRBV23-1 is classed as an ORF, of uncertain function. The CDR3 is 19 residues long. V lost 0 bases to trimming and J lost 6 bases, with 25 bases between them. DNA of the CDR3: TGCGCCAGCAGTCAATCGTGTGAGCGTGCGGACAGTCAGGAGGATACGCAGTATTTT. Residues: CASSQSCERADSQEDTQYF.

DNA of the CDR3: TGTGCCAGCAGCCCTGCGCACGAGCAGTACTTC. It yields the protein CASSPAHEQYF. This chain joins TRBV28 and TRBJ2-7; D uncertain. Germline-derived CDR1 and CDR2 are MDHEN and SYDVKM. The CDR3 spans 11 residues. V was clipped by 6 bases and J by 5 bases, with 8 bases between them. Filled out from reference TRBV28 and TRBJ2-7, the complete variable domain reads DVKVTQSSRYLVKRTGEKVFLECVQDMDHENMFWYRQDPGLGLRLIYFSYDVKMKEKGDIPEGYSVSREKKERFSLILESASTNQTSMYLCASSPAHEQYFGPGTRLTVT.

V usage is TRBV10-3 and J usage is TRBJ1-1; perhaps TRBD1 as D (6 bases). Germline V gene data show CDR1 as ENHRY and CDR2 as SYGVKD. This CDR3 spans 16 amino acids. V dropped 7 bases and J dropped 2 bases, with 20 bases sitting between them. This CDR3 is CAIKMRQDGINTEAFF. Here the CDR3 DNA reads TGTGCCATCAAAATGAGACAGGACGGGATTAACACTGAAGCTTTCTTT.

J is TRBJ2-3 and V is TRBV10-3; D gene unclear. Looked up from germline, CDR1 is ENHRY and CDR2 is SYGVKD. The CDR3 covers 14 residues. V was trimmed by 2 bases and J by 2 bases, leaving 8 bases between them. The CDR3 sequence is CAISEAGSTDTQYF. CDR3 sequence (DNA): TGTGCCATCAGTGAGGCAGGTTCCACAGATACGCAGTATTTT.

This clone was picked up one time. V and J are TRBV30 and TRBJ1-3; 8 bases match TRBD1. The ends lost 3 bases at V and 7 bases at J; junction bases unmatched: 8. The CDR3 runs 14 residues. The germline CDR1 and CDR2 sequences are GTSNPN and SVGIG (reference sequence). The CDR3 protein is CAWSAGQGRNTIYF. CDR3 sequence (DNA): TGTGCCTGGAGCGCCGGACAGGGAAGGAACACCATATATTTT.

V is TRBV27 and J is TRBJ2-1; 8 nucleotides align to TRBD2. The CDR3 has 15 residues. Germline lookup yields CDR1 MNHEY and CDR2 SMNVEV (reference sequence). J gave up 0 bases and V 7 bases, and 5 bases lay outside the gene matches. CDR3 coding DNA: TGTGCCAGCACTCTTAGCGGGACCTCCTACAATGAGCAGTTCTTC. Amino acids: CASTLSGTSYNEQFF.

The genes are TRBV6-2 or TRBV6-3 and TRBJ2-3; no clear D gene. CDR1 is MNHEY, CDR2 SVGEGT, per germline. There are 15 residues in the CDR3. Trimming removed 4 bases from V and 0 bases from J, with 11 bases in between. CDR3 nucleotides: TGTGCCAGCAGTTTGCTGGGCCTAAGCACAGATACGCAGTATTTT. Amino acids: CASSLLGLSTDTQYF.

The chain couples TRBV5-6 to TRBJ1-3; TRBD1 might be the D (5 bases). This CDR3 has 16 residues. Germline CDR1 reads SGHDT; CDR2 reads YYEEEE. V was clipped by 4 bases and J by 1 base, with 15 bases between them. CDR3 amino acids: CASSPRTSLSGNTIYF. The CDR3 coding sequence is TGTGCCAGCAGCCCTAGGACAAGTTTATCTGGAAACACCATATATTTT.

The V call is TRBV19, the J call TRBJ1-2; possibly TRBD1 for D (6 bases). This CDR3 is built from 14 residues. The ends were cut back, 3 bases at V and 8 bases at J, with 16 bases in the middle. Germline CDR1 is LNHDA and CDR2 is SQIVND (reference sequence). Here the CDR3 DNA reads TGTGCCAGTAGTATCCGGACAGAACTATACGGCTACACCTTC. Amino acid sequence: CASSIRTELYGYTF.

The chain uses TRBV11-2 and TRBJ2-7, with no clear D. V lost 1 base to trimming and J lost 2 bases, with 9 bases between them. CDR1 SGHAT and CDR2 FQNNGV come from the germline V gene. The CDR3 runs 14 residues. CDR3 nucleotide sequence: TGTGCCAGCAGCTTAGTACGGGTGGCCTACGAGCAGTACTTC. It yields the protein CASSLVRVAYEQYF.

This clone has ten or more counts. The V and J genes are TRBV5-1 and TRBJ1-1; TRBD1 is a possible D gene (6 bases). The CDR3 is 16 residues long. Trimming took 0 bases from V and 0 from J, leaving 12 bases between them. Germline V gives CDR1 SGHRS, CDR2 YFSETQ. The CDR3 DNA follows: TGCGCCAGCAGCTTGGAAACAGGGCGAATGAACACTGAAGCTTTCTTT. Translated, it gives CASSLETGRMNTEAFF.

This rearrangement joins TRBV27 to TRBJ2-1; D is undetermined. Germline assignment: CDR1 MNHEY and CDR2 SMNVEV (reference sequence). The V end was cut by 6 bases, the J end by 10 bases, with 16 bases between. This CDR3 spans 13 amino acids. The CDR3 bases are TGTGCCAGCAGCAAAATCCCCCAGGCCGAGCAGTTCTTC. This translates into CASSKIPQAEQFF.